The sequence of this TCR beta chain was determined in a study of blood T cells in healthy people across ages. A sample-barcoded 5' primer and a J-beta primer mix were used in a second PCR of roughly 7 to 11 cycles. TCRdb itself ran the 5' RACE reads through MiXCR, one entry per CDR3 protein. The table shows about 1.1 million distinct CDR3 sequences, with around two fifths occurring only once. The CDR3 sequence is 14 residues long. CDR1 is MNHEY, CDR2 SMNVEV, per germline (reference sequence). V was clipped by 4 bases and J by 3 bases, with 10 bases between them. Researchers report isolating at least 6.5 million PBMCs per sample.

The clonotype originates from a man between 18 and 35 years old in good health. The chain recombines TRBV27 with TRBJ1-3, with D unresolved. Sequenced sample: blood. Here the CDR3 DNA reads TGTGCCAGCAGTTCCCTGGGGAGTGGAAACACCATATATTTT. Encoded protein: CASSSLGSGNTIYF.